This record concerns one T cell receptor beta chain sequence. Clones were read by immunoSEQ multiplex PCR, and TCRdb kept only the in-frame ones, dropping some. The sample has over 35,000 clones; roughly 91% are singletons. These data come from a study of OX40 agonist ivuxolimab in advanced cancers. Study context: Ivuxolimab doses were 0.01, 0.1, 0.3, 1.5, 3 or 10 mg/kg every 2 weeks.

This CDR3 spans 14 amino acids. V was pared by 1 base and J by 4 bases, with 8 bases between. The V gene's germline CDR1 is LNHDA and CDR2 SQIVND (reference sequence). The genes are TRBV19 and TRBJ1-5; D gene uncertain. The sample consisted of CD4+ or CD8+ T cells sorted from blood, taken in a trial of the OX40 agonist ivuxolimab. The receptor comes from an adult with an advanced solid tumor such as melanoma, head and neck, liver or kidney cancer. The CDR3 protein is CASSIVAWNQPQHF. Written as DNA, the CDR3 is TGTGCCAGTAGTATAGTTGCCTGGAATCAGCCCCAGCATTTT.